One T cell receptor beta chain is described in this entry. V lost 4 bases, J lost 3 bases, and 3 bases stayed unmatched. The germline CDR1 and CDR2 sequences are KGHDR and SFDVKD. The CDR3 has 16 residues. The sample is drawn from a study of T-cell memory formation after mild COVID-19. A single record per CDR3 protein comes from TCRdb applying MiXCR to the 5' RACE reads. The sample records around 47,000 distinct CDR3 sequences, roughly 9.8% being singletons. The sequenced material came from PBMCs or a T cell subset sorted from them (not recorded which). The V and J genes are TRBV24-1 and TRBJ2-1; 12 positions agree with TRBD2. The sequence derives from an adult woman who had mild COVID-19 (a few samples of this study predate the infection). Cell type and time point are not known. The CDR3 nucleotides read TGTGCCACCAGTGACTGGACTAGCGGGATCTACAATGAGCAGTTCTTC. As protein: CATSDWTSGIYNEQFF.